The TCR beta chain under discussion was sequenced for a study of Graves' ophthalmopathy and Graves' hyperthyroidism. Transcripts of RNA were the source for amplifying TCR beta CDR3 regions. Scientists carried out first-round RT-PCR using HTBI primers and then a second-round multiplex PCR. Each CDR3 protein gets one entry after TCRdb re-called the multiplex PCR reads with MiXCR. The sample includes fewer than 350,000 distinct CDR3 sequences, 17% of them seen just once. The germline CDR1 and CDR2 sequences are LNHNV and YYDKDF (reference sequence). Unmatched junction bases numbered 7, after V lost 1 base and J lost 0 bases. This CDR3 spans 17 amino acids. The sample holds many counts of this clonotype.

The clonotype comes from an adult man with Graves' ophthalmopathy. Material: peripheral blood. This rearrangement joins TRBV15 to TRBJ2-5; 8 bases agree with TRBD2. CDR3 in amino acids: CATSRVSGINYQETQYF. In DNA, the CDR3 is TGTGCCACCAGCAGAGTTAGCGGGATAAACTACCAAGAGACCCAGTACTTC.